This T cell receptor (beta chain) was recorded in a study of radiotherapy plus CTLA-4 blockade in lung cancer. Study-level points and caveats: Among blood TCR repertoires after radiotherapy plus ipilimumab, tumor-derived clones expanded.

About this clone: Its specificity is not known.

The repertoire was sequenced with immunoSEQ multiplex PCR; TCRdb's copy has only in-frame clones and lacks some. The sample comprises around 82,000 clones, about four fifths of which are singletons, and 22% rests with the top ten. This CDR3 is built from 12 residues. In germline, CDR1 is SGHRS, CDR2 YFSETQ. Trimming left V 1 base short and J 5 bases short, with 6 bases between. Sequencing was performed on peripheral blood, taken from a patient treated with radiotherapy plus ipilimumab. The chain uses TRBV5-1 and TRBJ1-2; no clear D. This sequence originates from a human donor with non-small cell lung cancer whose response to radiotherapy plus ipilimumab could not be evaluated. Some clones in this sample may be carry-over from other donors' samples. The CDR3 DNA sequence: TGCGCCAGCAGCTTGTATGAGTATGGCTACACCTTC. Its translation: CASSLYEYGYTF.